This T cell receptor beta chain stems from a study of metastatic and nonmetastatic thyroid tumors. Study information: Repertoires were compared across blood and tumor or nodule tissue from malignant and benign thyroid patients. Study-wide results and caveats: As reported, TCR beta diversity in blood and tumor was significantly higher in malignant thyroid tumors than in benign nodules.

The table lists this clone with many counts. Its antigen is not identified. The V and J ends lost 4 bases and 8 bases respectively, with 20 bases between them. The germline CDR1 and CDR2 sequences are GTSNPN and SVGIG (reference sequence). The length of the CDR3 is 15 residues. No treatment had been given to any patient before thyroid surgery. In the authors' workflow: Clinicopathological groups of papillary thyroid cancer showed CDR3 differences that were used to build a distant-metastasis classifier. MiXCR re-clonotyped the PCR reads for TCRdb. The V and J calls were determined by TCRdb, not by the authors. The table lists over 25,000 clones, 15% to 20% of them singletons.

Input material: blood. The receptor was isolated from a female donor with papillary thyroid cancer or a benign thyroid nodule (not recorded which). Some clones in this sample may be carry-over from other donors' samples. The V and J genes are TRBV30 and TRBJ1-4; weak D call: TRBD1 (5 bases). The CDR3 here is CAWNQGGVLQEKLFF. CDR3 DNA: TGTGCCTGGAATCAAGGAGGGGTTCTCCAAGAAAAACTGTTTTTT.